These 30 T cell receptor beta chains were sequenced from one sample in a study of T cell responses to AZD1222 COVID-19 vaccine (dated by TCRdb to the early 2020s). Sample time point, as interpreted from the label and publication: baseline before first vaccination. Library preparation employed the immunoSEQ multiplex PCR assay. TCRdb obtained this table from immuneACCESS and retained in-frame rearrangements with V and J assigned. These tables miss some clones; where compared with another copy, unresolved V genes account for less than half of the shortfall, and the remainder is unexplained. The sample table contains fewer than 150,000 clones; only one count was recorded for about 90% of them. Roughly 9.8% of the sample lies in the top ten. Sequencing was performed on peripheral blood, taken on day 0 of AZD1222 vaccination. The receptor source for this set is an adult in good health.

J is TRBJ2-4 and V is TRBV28; D is perhaps TRBD1 or TRBD2 (6 bases each). Germline lookup yields CDR1 MDHEN and CDR2 SYDVKM. CDR3 size: 15 residues. V dropped 4 bases and J dropped 7 bases, with 17 bases sitting between them. The CDR3 spells CASSSRGRLGNIQYF. The CDR3 nucleotides read TGTGCCAGCAGTTCTCGGGGGCGGTTAGGGAACATTCAGTACTTC.

CDR3 sequence reads: CASSPMGGTIYGYTF. CDR3 in DNA: TGTGCCAGCAGCCCGATGGGCGGGACAATCTATGGCTACACCTTC. The chain employs TRBV5-4 and TRBJ1-2; tentatively, D is TRBD1 (6 bases). Germline V gene lookup returns CDR1 SGHNT and CDR2 YYREEE (reference sequence). The CDR3 length is 15 residues. Trimming took 4 bases from V and 4 from J, leaving 17 bases between them.

This chain links TRBV30 with TRBJ2-4, with D unresolved. Trimming pared 2 bases from V and 7 bases from J, leaving 6 bases between. The CDR3 loop spans 11 amino acids. Germline CDR1 and CDR2: GTSNPN and SVGIG (reference sequence). CDR3 in amino acids: CAWSFENIQYF. CDR3 sequence (DNA): TGTGCCTGGAGTTTCGAGAACATTCAGTACTTC.

The chain employs TRBV2 and TRBJ1-4; tentative D call: TRBD1 (5 bases). Germline lookup yields CDR1 SNHLY and CDR2 FYNNEI. Deletions cut 8 bases from V and 8 bases from J, with 15 bases between. This CDR3 is built from 13 residues. CDR3 DNA sequence: TGTGCCAGCGCCGGGGCAGGGAGGGAAAAACTGTTTTTT. Its translation: CASAGAGREKLFF.

This clone was found a few times. The chain couples TRBV11-3 to TRBJ2-1, with 12 nucleotides matching TRBD2. Germline-derived CDR1 and CDR2 are SGHNT and YENEEA. This CDR3 comprises 16 residues. Trimming cost V 5 bases and J 8 bases; bases outside gene matches: 10. In DNA form, the CDR3 reads TGTGCCAGCAGCCATCCTAGCGGGGGGGCCTCGGATGAGCAGTTCTTC. It translates to CASSHPSGGASDEQFF.

V usage is TRBV5-4 and J usage is TRBJ1-5; D possibly corresponds to TRBD1 (5 bases). V lost 5 bases and J 3 bases, leaving 12 bases between the germline ends. The CDR3 length is 14 residues. Germline V gene data show CDR1 as SGHNT and CDR2 as YYREEE (reference sequence). As DNA, the CDR3 is TGTGCCAGCAGTAATGGGGGATCCAATCAGCCCCAGCATTTT. Translation: CASSNGGSNQPQHF.

This clone was recorded a few times. The V gene is TRBV5-4, the J gene TRBJ2-1; no clear D. V lost 0 bases and J 8 bases, leaving 9 bases between the germline ends. The CDR3 sequence is 13 residues long. Germline lookup yields CDR1 SGHNT and CDR2 YYREEE (reference sequence). CDR3 coding DNA: TGTGCCAGCAGCTTGGTTCATAAGGATGAGCAGTTCTTC. Protein: CASSLVHKDEQFF.

The chain links TRBV5-1 to TRBJ1-1, with no clear D. From germline, CDR1 is SGHRS and CDR2 YFSETQ. The germline V and J ends were trimmed by 0 bases and 0 bases, with 6 bases remaining between them. This CDR3 comprises 14 residues. CDR3 sequence reads: CASSLAWVNTEAFF. The CDR3 coding sequence is TGCGCCAGCAGCTTGGCTTGGGTGAACACTGAAGCTTTCTTT.

This chain joins TRBV4-1 and TRBJ1-5; unclear D gene. Trimming took 1 base from V and 4 from J, leaving 11 bases between them. The germline gives CDR1 MGHRA, CDR2 YSYEKL. The CDR3 runs 15 residues. CDR3 loop: CASSQGLTQNQPQHF. Written as DNA, the CDR3 is TGCGCCAGCAGCCAAGGTTTGACCCAAAATCAGCCCCAGCATTTT.

The V and J genes are TRBV2 and TRBJ2-3; TRBD2 aligns across 7 bases. This CDR3 comprises 16 residues. J was trimmed by 1 base and V by 5 bases; bases with no gene match: 9. Germline V gives CDR1 SNHLY, CDR2 FYNNEI. The CDR3 DNA reads as TGTGCCAGCAGTAGAACGGCGGCGGGAGGCACAGATACGCAGTATTTT. Translating gives CASSRTAAGGTDTQYF.

The chain carries TRBV7-9 and TRBJ1-2, with D tentatively TRBD1 (6 bases). The CDR3 is 14 residues long. Germline V CDR1 and CDR2: SEHNR, FQNEAQ (reference sequence). The ends were cut back, 1 base at V and 6 bases at J, with 12 bases in the middle. The DNA of the CDR3 is TGTGCCAGCAGCTTAGACGACAGGATTGATGGCTACACCTTC. Its translation: CASSLDDRIDGYTF. Based on the CDR3 plus reference TRBV7-9 and TRBJ1-2, the full variable domain is DTGVSQNPRHKITKRGQNVTFRCDPISEHNRLYWYRQTLGQGPEFLTYFQNEAQLEKSRLLSDRFSAERPKGSFSTLEIQRTEQGDSAMYLCASSLDDRIDGYTFGSGTRLTVV.

The chain uses TRBV7-3 and TRBJ2-2; D is perhaps TRBD2 (5 bases). This CDR3 has 15 amino acids. CDR1 and CDR2 (germline): SGHTA, FQGTGA. V was cut by 5 bases and J by 6 bases, with 16 bases left in between. CDR3 DNA: TGTGCCAGCAGCCCGCAGGAGGTTAAGGCCGGGGAGCTGTTTTTT. Encoded protein: CASSPQEVKAGELFF.

The chain joins TRBV5-1 to TRBJ1-3; unclear D gene. The CDR3 is made up of 15 amino acids. Trimming left V 0 bases short and J 2 bases short, with 9 bases between. Germline CDR1 and CDR2: SGHRS and YFSETQ. The CDR3: CASSLEPAAGNTIYF. DNA of the CDR3: TGCGCCAGCAGCTTGGAGCCAGCTGCTGGAAACACCATATATTTT.

The rearrangement joins TRBV2 to TRBJ2-3, with 9 bases lining up with TRBD1. This CDR3 has 16 amino acids. Looked up from germline, CDR1 is SNHLY and CDR2 is FYNNEI. V lost 5 bases to trimming and J lost 5 bases; unmatched junction nucleotides: 11. The CDR3 here is CASSLGYRGPLDTQYF. CDR3 nucleotides: TGTGCCAGCAGTCTGGGGTACAGGGGGCCCTTAGATACGCAGTATTTT. The whole variable domain, filled in from reference TRBV2 and TRBJ2-3, reads EPEVTQTPSHQVTQMGQEVILRCVPISNHLYFYWYRQILGQKVEFLVSFYNNEISEKSEIFDDQFSVERPDGSNFTLKIRSTKLEDSAMYFCASSLGYRGPLDTQYFGPGTRLTVL.

For the CDR3, the DNA is TGTGCCAGCTCAGGGGACCTCTATGGCTACACCTTC. It specifies CASSGDLYGYTF. This rearrangement joins TRBV19 to TRBJ1-2, with D perhaps TRBD1 (6 bases). V was cut by 9 bases and J by 4 bases, with 12 bases left in between. This CDR3 has 12 amino acids. Germline CDR1 reads LNHDA; CDR2 reads SQIVND (reference sequence).

The chain recombines TRBV7-3 with TRBJ2-3; D might be TRBD2 (5 bases). The V gene's germline CDR1 is SGHTA and CDR2 FQGTGA. V lost 5 bases, J lost 6 bases, and 15 bases lay in between. The CDR3 is 14 residues long. CDR3 sequence (DNA): TGTGCCAGCAGCGAACGGGCGGGCCCGGATACGCAGTATTTT. Amino acid sequence: CASSERAGPDTQYF. Using reference TRBV7-3 and TRBJ2-3 for the parts outside the CDR3, the full variable domain is GAGVSQTPSNKVTEKGKYVELRCDPISGHTALYWYRQSLGQGPEFLIYFQGTGAADDSGLPNDRFFAVRPEGSVSTLKIQRTERGDSAVYLCASSERAGPDTQYFGPGTRLTVL.

The rearrangement uses TRBV5-8 and TRBJ2-7; D is unresolved. V dropped 6 bases and J dropped 4 bases, with 2 bases sitting between them. CDR3 length: 9 amino acids. Germline lookup yields CDR1 SGHTS and CDR2 YDEGEE. The CDR3 DNA reads TGTGCCAGCACTTACGAGCAGTACTTC. Amino acids: CASTYEQYF.

There are a few counts of this clone. V is TRBV7-9 and J is TRBJ1-5, with 9 bases identical to TRBD1. The CDR3 covers 16 residues. Germline V gene data show CDR1 as SEHNR and CDR2 as FQNEAQ (reference sequence). With 5 bases clipped from V and 7 bases from J, the junction kept 12 bases outside the gene matches. CDR3 amino acids: CASSPGRGQGGQPQHF. CDR3 coding DNA: TGTGCCAGCAGCCCCGGGCGGGGACAGGGCGGCCAGCCCCAGCATTTT. Based on the CDR3 plus reference TRBV7-9 and TRBJ1-5, the full variable domain is DTGVSQNPRHKITKRGQNVTFRCDPISEHNRLYWYRQTLGQGPEFLTYFQNEAQLEKSRLLSDRFSAERPKGSFSTLEIQRTEQGDSAMYLCASSPGRGQGGQPQHFGDGTRLSIL.

The sample holds a few counts of this clone. The chain combines TRBV5-6 with TRBJ2-2, with no clear D. This CDR3 is 14 amino acids long. Germline assignment: CDR1 SGHDT and CDR2 YYEEEE. V was cut by 2 bases and J by 5 bases, with 10 bases left in between. The CDR3 is CASSLVRKTGELFF. The CDR3 DNA sequence: TGTGCCAGCAGCTTAGTCCGGAAAACCGGGGAGCTGTTTTTT.

The chain is built from TRBV7-6 and TRBJ2-1, with 7 bases that match TRBD2. The CDR3 totals 16 residues. Germline CDR1 SGHVS, CDR2 FNYEAQ. Germline trimming cut 0 bases from V and 0 bases from J; bases unmatched to any gene: 2. DNA for the CDR3: TGTGCCAGCAGCTTAGCCGCTAGCGGCTCCTACAATGAGCAGTTCTTC. Amino acid sequence: CASSLAASGSYNEQFF.

The V and J genes are TRBV7-8 and TRBJ2-7, with a possible D match to TRBD2 (5 bases). This CDR3 is 16 amino acids long. Germline V gene lookup returns CDR1 SGHVS and CDR2 FQNEAQ. Trimming shortened V by 0 bases and J by 3 bases, and 15 bases separated the two germline ends. CDR3 sequence reads: CASSLANERLDYEQYF. The CDR3 DNA follows: TGTGCCAGCAGCTTAGCGAATGAGCGGCTGGACTACGAGCAGTACTTC.

V usage is TRBV11-2 and J usage is TRBJ2-2; TRBD2 agrees at 8 bases. After removal of 0 bases from V and 4 bases from J, the junction contained 13 bases not matched to a gene. Germline loops: CDR1 SGHAT, CDR2 FQNNGV. The CDR3 is 19 residues long. CDR3 nucleotides: TGTGCCAGCAGCTTAGAACGTTGGGTGATAGCGGGGAGCACCGGGGAGCTGTTTTTT. Translation gives CASSLERWVIAGSTGELFF.

This clone came up once. This CDR3 is CASSPGQPPNYGYTF. CDR3 DNA sequence: TGTGCCAGCAGCCCGGGACAGCCTCCTAACTATGGCTACACCTTC. This chain links TRBV7-3 with TRBJ1-2; 7 bases map to TRBD1. The CDR3 runs to 15 residues. V shed 5 bases and J 0 bases; nucleotides not matched to a gene: 6. Germline V gives CDR1 SGHTA, CDR2 FQGTGA.

V is TRBV27 and J is TRBJ1-1, with 11 nucleotides matching TRBD1. J lost 5 bases, V lost 0 bases, and 5 bases had no gene match. Per the germline V gene, CDR1 is MNHEY and CDR2 is SMNVEV (reference sequence). CDR3 length: 16 residues. This CDR3 reads CASSLSPDRGRTEAFF. CDR3 DNA: TGTGCCAGCAGTTTATCCCCGGACAGGGGGCGGACTGAAGCTTTCTTT.

The chain recombines TRBV7-2 with TRBJ2-7; D is ambiguous. The CDR3 totals 16 residues. The germline V gene encodes CDR1 SGHTA and CDR2 FQGNSA. V was trimmed by 3 bases and J by 0 bases, leaving 15 bases between them. For the CDR3, the DNA is TGTGCCAGCAGCTTGCTGGGATTAAGCGACTCCTACGAGCAGTACTTC. Its translation: CASSLLGLSDSYEQYF.

CDR3 in amino acids: CASGRLANPYEQYF. The CDR3 DNA reads TGTGCCAGCGGTCGACTAGCGAACCCCTACGAGCAGTACTTC. This rearrangement joins TRBV3-1 (or the pseudogene TRBV3-2) to TRBJ2-7, with TRBD2 matching 8 bases. V shed 8 bases, J shed 2 bases, and the junction held 8 bases outside the gene matches. Germline-derived CDR1 and CDR2 are LGHDT and YNNKEL (reference sequence). This CDR3 contains 14 residues.

The J gene is TRBJ1-5, the V gene TRBV2; no reliable D call. CDR1 and CDR2 (germline): SNHLY, FYNNEI. V lost 3 bases and J lost 9, with 6 bases in between. The CDR3 spans 11 residues. CDR3 nucleotides: TGTGCCAGCAGTGAGCTGGGGCCCCAGCATTTT. It encodes CASSELGPQHF.

This sequence joins TRBV2 and TRBJ1-1; possibly TRBD1 for D (6 bases). Trimming stripped 6 bases from V and 3 bases from J, with 14 bases between. CDR1 is SNHLY, CDR2 FYNNEI, per germline. This CDR3 is built from 14 residues. The DNA for the CDR3 is TGTGCCAGCAGCTCTAGGGGGTTGGACACTGAAGCTTTCTTT. It yields the protein CASSSRGLDTEAFF. Using reference TRBV2 and TRBJ1-1 for the parts outside the CDR3, the full variable domain is EPEVTQTPSHQVTQMGQEVILRCVPISNHLYFYWYRQILGQKVEFLVSFYNNEISEKSEIFDDQFSVERPDGSNFTLKIRSTKLEDSAMYFCASSSRGLDTEAFFGQGTRLTVV.

The chain recombines TRBV6-5 with TRBJ1-1; TRBD1 is a possible D gene (5 bases). Germline lookup yields CDR1 MNHEY and CDR2 SVGAGI. Trimming removed 4 bases at V and 5 bases at J, with 14 bases between. The CDR3 runs 14 residues. The CDR3 region is CASSFSSGRTEAFF. In DNA, the CDR3 is TGTGCCAGCAGTTTTTCCTCAGGGAGAACTGAAGCTTTCTTT.

In this sample, this clone turned up a few times. This chain links TRBV29-1 with TRBJ1-4; D not certain. This CDR3 contains 13 residues. V was cut by 4 bases and J by 7 bases, with 13 bases left in between. Germline CDR1 SQVTM, CDR2 ANQGSEA. CDR3 bases: TGCAGCGTTGGGAGTCGGGTGTCTGAAAAACTGTTTTTT. Encoded protein: CSVGSRVSEKLFF.